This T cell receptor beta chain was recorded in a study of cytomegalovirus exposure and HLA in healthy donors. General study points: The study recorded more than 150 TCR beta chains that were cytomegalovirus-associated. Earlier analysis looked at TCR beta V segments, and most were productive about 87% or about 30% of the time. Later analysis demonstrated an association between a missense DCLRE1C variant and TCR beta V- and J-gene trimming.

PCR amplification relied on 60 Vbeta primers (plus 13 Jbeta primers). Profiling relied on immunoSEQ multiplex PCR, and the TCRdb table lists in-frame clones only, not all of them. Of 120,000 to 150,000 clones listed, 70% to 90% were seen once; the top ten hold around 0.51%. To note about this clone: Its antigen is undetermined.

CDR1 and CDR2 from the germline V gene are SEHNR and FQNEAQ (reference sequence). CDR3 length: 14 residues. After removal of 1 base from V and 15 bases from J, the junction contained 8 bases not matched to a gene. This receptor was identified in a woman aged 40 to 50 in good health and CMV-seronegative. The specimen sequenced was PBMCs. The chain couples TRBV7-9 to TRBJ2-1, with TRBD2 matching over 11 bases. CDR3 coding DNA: TGTGCCAGCAGCTTAGGGACTAGCGGGTCCCCCCGGTTCTTC. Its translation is CASSLGTSGSPRFF.